Shown below are 16 T cell receptor beta chains from a single sample sequenced in a study of blood T cell repertoires in COVID-19. Libraries were prepared by immunoSEQ multiplex PCR; TCRdb keeps only in-frame clonotypes and omits some of them. The profile shows a few hundred thousand clones, approximately 89% of them singletons. Material for sequencing was peripheral blood. These receptors were obtained from a woman aged 55-70 years with acute or convalescent COVID-19.

The chain employs TRBV6-5 and TRBJ1-3, with no clear D. This CDR3 spans 14 amino acids. With 5 bases removed from V and 0 bases from J, the gap between germline ends came to 8 bases. CDR1 and CDR2 from the germline V gene are MNHEY and SVGAGI. CDR3 DNA: TGTGCCAGCAGTCCAGAGGACTCTGGAAACACCATATATTTT. It translates to CASSPEDSGNTIYF.

The gene calls are TRBV18 and TRBJ1-6; TRBD1 agrees at 7 bases. The V gene's germline CDR1 is KGHSH and CDR2 LQKENI. CDR3 length: 14 amino acids. The V segment lost 3 bases and the J segment 9 bases; nucleotides outside the gene matches: 5. Here the CDR3 reads CASSPGQKVSPLHF. For the CDR3, the DNA is TGTGCCAGCTCACCGGGACAGAAAGTTTCACCCCTCCACTTT.

This clone occurred once. The genes are TRBV3-1 (or the pseudogene TRBV3-2) and TRBJ2-5; 10 bases match TRBD2. V trimming: 2 bases; J trimming: 1 base; junction bases outside the gene matches: 4. The CDR3 is made up of 16 amino acids. Germline V gene sequence: CDR1 LGHDT, CDR2 YNNKEL (reference sequence). The CDR3 is CASSQWGTSVQETQYF. The CDR3 nucleotides are TGTGCCAGCAGCCAATGGGGGACTAGCGTCCAAGAGACCCAGTACTTC.

V and J are TRBV18 and TRBJ2-7; D is undetermined. The germline V gene encodes CDR1 KGHSH and CDR2 LQKENI. The germline V and J ends were trimmed by 7 bases and 4 bases, with 14 bases remaining between them. The CDR3 has 13 amino acids. The DNA for the CDR3 is TGTGCCAGCTGTAGTTCGTCGGGTTACGAGCAGTACTTC. It specifies CASCSSSGYEQYF. Using reference TRBV18 and TRBJ2-7 for the parts outside the CDR3, the full variable domain is NAGVMQNPRHLVRRRGQEARLRCSPMKGHSHVYWYRQLPEEGLKFMVYLQKENIIDESGMPKERFSAEFPKEGPSILRIQQVVRGDSAAYFCASCSSSGYEQYFGPGTRLTVT.

The CDR3, as DNA: TGTGCCAGTAGTCGCAGGACAGGGGGCTCCTCCGCGAACACCGGGGAGCTGTTTTTT. This translates into CASSRRTGGSSANTGELFF. The genes are TRBV19 and TRBJ2-2; 11 bases map to TRBD1. V gave up 5 bases and J gave up 0 bases; unmatched junction bases: 11. The CDR3 spans 19 residues. Germline CDR1 and CDR2: LNHDA and SQIVND (reference sequence).

The chain employs TRBV27 and TRBJ2-1; 7 positions match TRBD1. The V gene's germline CDR1 is MNHEY and CDR2 SMNVEV (reference sequence). The junction had 4 bases not matched to a gene; V was cut back by 6 bases and J by 2 bases. There are 14 residues in the CDR3. The CDR3 coding sequence is TGTGCCAGCAGGGGGACAGACACCTACAATGAGCAGTTCTTC. This gives the protein CASRGTDTYNEQFF.

In its sample, this clone was seen a few times. The chain recombines TRBV19 with TRBJ1-2; 7 nucleotides match TRBD1. The ends lost 5 bases at V and 8 bases at J; junction bases unmatched: 11. The germline V gene encodes CDR1 LNHDA and CDR2 SQIVND (reference sequence). The CDR3 contains 14 residues. CDR3 sequence (DNA): TGTGCCAGTAGTCGTGGGACAGTCCGCAGGGGCTACACCTTC. As protein: CASSRGTVRRGYTF. The full variable domain, completed using reference TRBV19 and TRBJ1-2, is DGGITQSPKYLFRKEGQNVTLSCEQNLNHDAMYWYRQDPGQGLRLIYYSQIVNDFQKGDIAEGYSVSREKKESFPLTVTSAQKNPTAFYLCASSRGTVRRGYTFGSGTRLTVV.

The chain joins TRBV7-9 to TRBJ2-3, with no clear D. V shed 5 bases and J shed 6 bases, with 9 bases lying between them. The germline gives CDR1 SEHNR, CDR2 FQNEAQ (reference sequence). CDR3 length: 12 amino acids. The CDR3 DNA reads as TGTGCCAGCAGCCAGAATTGGGATACGCAGTATTTT. It translates to CASSQNWDTQYF.

This clone was detected only a few times. The DNA for the CDR3 is TGTGCCTGGAACACAGGGGGCTATGGCTACACCTTC. It is translated as CAWNTGGYGYTF. The gene calls are TRBV30 and TRBJ1-2; 8 nucleotides agree with TRBD1. The CDR3 is made up of 12 amino acids. The trim removed 4 bases at V and 4 bases at J, leaving 2 bases unmatched. CDR1 is GTSNPN and CDR2 is SVGIG in the germline V gene (reference sequence). The full variable domain, in which reference TRBV30 and TRBJ1-2 provide the parts outside the CDR3, is SQTIHQWPATLVQPVGSPLSLECTVEGTSNPNLYWYRQAAGRGLQLLFYSVGIGQISSEVPQNLSASRPQDRQFILSSKKLLLSDSGFYLCAWNTGGYGYTFGSGTRLTVV.

The rearrangement uses TRBV27 and TRBJ1-2, with 7 bases that match TRBD1. The CDR3 consists of 12 residues. Losses at the gene ends were 4 bases for V and 5 bases for J; bases not matched to a gene: 1. The V gene's germline CDR1 is MNHEY and CDR2 SMNVEV (reference sequence). CDR3 sequence (DNA): TGTGCCAGCAGTTCACAGGGGTATGGCTACACCTTC. It yields the protein CASSSQGYGYTF.

The chain recombines TRBV6-6 with TRBJ2-3; D not certain. The CDR3 has 15 residues. Looked up from germline, CDR1 is MNHNY and CDR2 is SVGAGI (reference sequence). Trimming took off 0 bases at V and 0 bases at J, with 7 bases between the two ends. The CDR3 region has the DNA TGTGCCAGCAGTTACTCGAAACAGAGCACAGATACGCAGTATTTT. This sequence encodes CASSYSKQSTDTQYF.

The genes are TRBV27 and TRBJ2-1; TRBD2 is a possible D gene (6 bases). The CDR3 covers 16 residues. Germline V gene sequence: CDR1 MNHEY, CDR2 SMNVEV (reference sequence). V was trimmed by 5 bases and J by 0 bases, leaving 14 bases between them. The CDR3 here is CASSHPRESSYNEQFF. The DNA of the CDR3 is TGTGCCAGCAGTCACCCACGGGAGAGCTCCTACAATGAGCAGTTCTTC.

The rearrangement uses TRBV2 and TRBJ2-7; D might be TRBD1 (5 bases). Trimming removed 9 bases from V and 3 bases from J, with 15 bases in between. The CDR3 loop spans 13 amino acids. The V gene's germline CDR1 is SNHLY and CDR2 FYNNEI. This CDR3 reads CASQPGRVYEQYF. The CDR3 nucleotides read TGTGCCAGTCAGCCGGGCAGGGTCTACGAGCAGTACTTC.

The chain joins TRBV6-2 or TRBV6-3 to TRBJ1-4; D remains ambiguous. V lost 0 bases and J 4 bases, leaving 12 bases between the germline ends. Germline loops: CDR1 MNHEY, CDR2 SVGEGT. The CDR3 length is 16 residues. DNA of the CDR3: TGTGCCAGCAGTTACTCCCCGCAGGCTCTTAATGAAAAACTGTTTTTT. Its protein is CASSYSPQALNEKLFF.

The chain recombines TRBV6-5 with TRBJ1-1; 9 bases match TRBD1. Germline V gives CDR1 MNHEY, CDR2 SVGAGI. The CDR3 consists of 13 residues. The J segment lost 5 bases and the V segment lost 8 bases, leaving 6 bases of the junction unmatched. This chain's CDR3 is CASAPDRGTEAFF. As DNA, the CDR3 is TGTGCCAGCGCCCCGGACAGGGGAACTGAAGCTTTCTTT.

The J gene is TRBJ2-1, the V gene TRBV9; 7 positions match TRBD2. Trimming removed 1 base from V and 9 bases from J; junction bases left unmatched: 7. Germline values: CDR1 SGDLS, CDR2 YYNGEE. The CDR3 runs to 14 residues. This CDR3 is CASSVLSGGGEQFF. The DNA of the CDR3 is TGTGCCAGCAGCGTACTTTCGGGGGGAGGTGAGCAGTTCTTC.